This T cell receptor beta chain came from a study of blood T cell repertoires in COVID-19. Study summary: The cDNA or gDNA used as material had been derived from T cells, B-cell-depleted T cells, or PBMCs.

The protocol was immunoSEQ multiplex PCR, while the TCRdb copy is restricted to in-frame clones and leaves out a portion. Of about 80,000 clones in the sample, less than 85% were seen once. The CDR3 spans 15 residues. CDR1 and CDR2 from the germline V gene are SGHRS and YFSETQ. Trimming pared 10 bases from V and 2 bases from J, leaving 22 bases between. This TCR derives from a man aged 65 to 85 with active or convalescent COVID-19. The rearrangement uses TRBV5-1 and TRBJ2-7; D may be TRBD2 (5 bases). Sequencing used peripheral blood. This CDR3 is CADSTLANSPYEQYF. CDR3 in DNA: TGCGCCGACTCAACTCTAGCTAACAGCCCCTACGAGCAGTACTTC. Full variable domain (missing parts from reference TRBV5-1 and TRBJ2-7): KAGVTQTPRYLIKTRGQQVTLSCSPISGHRSVSWYQQTPGQGLQFLFEYFSETQRNKGNFPGRFSGRQFSNSRSEMNVSTLELGDSALYLCADSTLANSPYEQYFGPGTRLTVT.